These 19 T cell receptor beta chains came from one sample sequenced in a study of blood T cell repertoires in COVID-19. TCRdb keeps only in-frame clones here, not all; method: immunoSEQ multiplex PCR. The sample holds about 250,000 clones, 80% to 90% seen once. The material sequenced was PBMCs or T cells enriched from blood (not recorded which). Receptors were obtained from a woman younger than 35 who had recovered from COVID-19.

This rearrangement joins TRBV6-4 to TRBJ2-7, with 11 positions matching TRBD1. Germline V gene sequence: CDR1 MRHNA, CDR2 SNTAGT. The CDR3 has 15 amino acids. V shed 4 bases and J 1 base; nucleotides not matched to a gene: 3. In DNA form, the CDR3 reads TGTGCCAGCAGTGCTGGGACAGGGGGTTCCTACGAGCAGTACTTC. This translates into CASSAGTGGSYEQYF.

This chain links TRBV4-1 with TRBJ2-1; TRBD1 is a possible D gene (6 bases). From germline, CDR1 is MGHRA and CDR2 YSYEKL. The V and J ends lost 4 bases and 0 bases respectively, with 7 bases between them. CDR3 length: 14 amino acids. The CDR3 coding sequence is TGCGCCAGCAGCCCACAGGGCTCCTACAATGAGCAGTTCTTC. Encoded protein: CASSPQGSYNEQFF.

This clone was counted only a few times. This chain uses TRBV14 with TRBJ1-4; D ambiguous. The CDR3 extends over 15 amino acids. Germline CDR1 SGHDN, CDR2 FVKESK. V lost 4 bases to trimming and J lost 6 bases, with 15 bases between them. The DNA of the CDR3 is TGTGCCAGCAGCCCAGCGGGTTACCGCCATGAAAAACTGTTTTTT. Translation gives CASSPAGYRHEKLFF. Supplemented by reference TRBV14 and TRBJ1-4, the full variable domain reads EAGVTQFPSHSVIEKGQTVTLRCDPISGHDNLYWYRRVMGKEIKFLLHFVKESKQDESGMPNNRFLAERTGGTYSTLKVQPAELEDSGVYFCASSPAGYRHEKLFFGSGTQLSVL.

V and J are TRBV4-1 and TRBJ2-1; 8 positions match TRBD2. The junction had 7 bases not matched to a gene; V was cut back by 3 bases and J by 6 bases. Germline V gives CDR1 MGHRA, CDR2 YSYEKL. This CDR3 contains 15 residues. Written as DNA, the CDR3 is TGCGCCAGCAGCCACCCGGGGGGGCAGCCCAATGAGCAGTTCTTC. Protein: CASSHPGGQPNEQFF.

The chain links TRBV3-1 (or the pseudogene TRBV3-2) to TRBJ2-5; maybe TRBD1 (5 bases). Germline-derived CDR1 and CDR2 are LGHDT and YNNKEL (reference sequence). This CDR3 contains 13 residues. Trimming pared 7 bases from V and 2 bases from J, leaving 11 bases between. The DNA for the CDR3 is TGTGCCAGCAAAAAACAGGCTCAAGAGACCCAGTACTTC. Translated: CASKKQAQETQYF.

This rearrangement joins TRBV3-1 (or the pseudogene TRBV3-2) to TRBJ1-4, with TRBD1 matching over 7 bases. V lost 4 bases and J lost 8; bases outside the gene matches: 4. The CDR3 length is 13 residues. Germline V CDR1 and CDR2: LGHDT, YNNKEL (reference sequence). The CDR3 protein is CASSPGQPEKLFF. As DNA, the CDR3 is TGTGCCAGCAGCCCGGGACAGCCAGAAAAACTGTTTTTT.

This clone was found once. This chain joins TRBV5-1 and TRBJ2-7, with 7 bases matching TRBD1. V shed 3 bases and J 4 bases; nucleotides not matched to a gene: 13. The CDR3 sequence is 16 residues long. Per the germline V gene, CDR1 is SGHRS and CDR2 is YFSETQ. CDR3 sequence reads: CASSSFVRGREYEQYF. DNA of the CDR3: TGCGCCAGCAGCTCCTTTGTAAGGGGGCGAGAATACGAGCAGTACTTC.

The chain joins TRBV9 to TRBJ2-5, with 11 bases matching TRBD2. The V gene end was trimmed by 1 base and the J gene end by 4 bases; junction bases not matched to a gene: 3. The CDR3 has 15 amino acids. Per germline, CDR1 SGDLS and CDR2 YYNGEE. CDR3 sequence reads: CASSVSGLAVETQYF. In DNA, the CDR3 is TGTGCCAGCAGCGTATCGGGACTAGCGGTAGAGACCCAGTACTTC.

The chain employs TRBV6-1 and TRBJ1-2, with D perhaps TRBD1 (5 bases). The CDR3 has 16 residues. Germline V gene lookup returns CDR1 MNHNS and CDR2 SASEGT. Trimming shortened V by 1 base and J by 4 bases, and 16 bases separated the two germline ends. The CDR3 nucleotides are TGTGCCAGCAGTGAAGGTGTGTCAGGGTGGGGCTATGGCTACACCTTC. It yields the protein CASSEGVSGWGYGYTF.

The rearrangement links TRBV28 to TRBJ2-7; the D gene is possibly TRBD1 (6 bases). V lost 7 bases to trimming and J lost 3 bases, with 10 bases between them. The CDR3 contains 12 residues. Germline V gives CDR1 MDHEN, CDR2 SYDVKM. This CDR3 is CASNKQGYEQYF. The CDR3 DNA follows: TGTGCCAGCAATAAACAGGGCTACGAGCAGTACTTC.

The rearrangement links TRBV5-4 to TRBJ1-1; D is unresolved. The ends were cut back, 3 bases at V and 3 bases at J, with 12 bases in the middle. This CDR3 spans 14 amino acids. CDR1 and CDR2 (germline): SGHNT, YYREEE (reference sequence). The CDR3 sequence is CASSWPEDDTEAFF. DNA of the CDR3: TGTGCCAGCAGCTGGCCCGAAGATGACACTGAAGCTTTCTTT.

Regarding this clone: Within the sample, other DNA sequences also encode this same CDR3. This chain connects TRBV5-1 to TRBJ2-5, with 12 bases fitting TRBD1. The V gene's germline CDR1 is SGHRS and CDR2 YFSETQ. V trimming: 2 bases; J trimming: 5 bases; junction bases outside the gene matches: 4. The CDR3 spans 15 residues. The CDR3 protein is CASSLGTGGRETQYF. DNA for the CDR3: TGCGCCAGCAGCTTAGGGACAGGGGGCAGGGAGACCCAGTACTTC. The entire variable domain, with the rest obtained from reference TRBV5-1 and TRBJ2-5, is as follows: KAGVTQTPRYLIKTRGQQVTLSCSPISGHRSVSWYQQTPGQGLQFLFEYFSETQRNKGNFPGRFSGRQFSNSRSEMNVSTLELGDSALYLCASSLGTGGRETQYFGPGTRLLVL.

The chain combines TRBV14 with TRBJ2-1; a weak D match, TRBD2 (7 bases). Trimming pared 6 bases from V and 2 bases from J, leaving 20 bases between. From germline, CDR1 is SGHDN and CDR2 FVKESK. There are 17 residues in the CDR3. Here the CDR3 reads CASRLAGGGAPYNEQFF. CDR3 sequence (DNA): TGTGCCAGCAGGCTTGCAGGAGGGGGGGCCCCCTACAATGAGCAGTTCTTC.

The chain employs TRBV27 and TRBJ2-1, with 15 bases matching TRBD2. The junction had 6 bases not matched to a gene; V was cut back by 6 bases and J by 0 bases. The length of the CDR3 is 18 residues. Per germline, CDR1 MNHEY and CDR2 SMNVEV (reference sequence). The CDR3 DNA reads TGTGCCAGCAGCTGGACTAGCGGGGGGGTTTTCTCCTACAATGAGCAGTTCTTC. It is translated as CASSWTSGGVFSYNEQFF.

The chain is built from TRBV5-6 and TRBJ1-2, with TRBD1 matching 12 bases. The germline CDR1 and CDR2 sequences are SGHDT and YYEEEE. This CDR3 region has 15 residues. Losses at the gene ends were 4 bases for V and 3 bases for J; bases not matched to a gene: 4. CDR3 sequence: CASSPGQGAYYGYTF. CDR3 sequence (DNA): TGTGCCAGCAGCCCGGGACAGGGGGCCTACTATGGCTACACCTTC.

J is TRBJ1-1 and V is TRBV9; D is uncertain. The CDR3 runs to 15 residues. V was cut by 3 bases and J by 0 bases, with 12 bases left in between. The V gene's germline CDR1 is SGDLS and CDR2 YYNGEE. For the CDR3, the DNA is TGTGCCAGCAGCGCCCTCCTCGGGTTGAACACTGAAGCTTTCTTT. Its translation: CASSALLGLNTEAFF.

The V and J genes are TRBV6-1 and TRBJ1-1, with a weak D call TRBD1 (5 bases). CDR3 length: 16 residues. V was pared by 2 bases and J by 5 bases, with 18 bases between. Looked up from germline, CDR1 is MNHNS and CDR2 is SASEGT. The CDR3, as DNA: TGTGCCAGCAGTGAACAAGGCCGGGGGGGTTGGACTGAAGCTTTCTTT. Its protein product is CASSEQGRGGWTEAFF.

The chain couples TRBV2 to TRBJ2-2; 8 nucleotides line up with TRBD1. Germline assignment: CDR1 SNHLY and CDR2 FYNNEI. The CDR3 loop spans 13 amino acids. J was trimmed by 3 bases and V by 8 bases; bases with no gene match: 2. CDR3 region: CASGDRYTGELFF. For the CDR3, the DNA is TGTGCCAGCGGGGACAGGTACACCGGGGAGCTGTTTTTT. Variable domain in full (rest from reference TRBV2 and TRBJ2-2): EPEVTQTPSHQVTQMGQEVILRCVPISNHLYFYWYRQILGQKVEFLVSFYNNEISEKSEIFDDQFSVERPDGSNFTLKIRSTKLEDSAMYFCASGDRYTGELFFGEGSRLTVL.

The rearrangement joins TRBV5-4 to TRBJ2-3, with D perhaps matching TRBD1 (5 bases). This CDR3 is built from 15 residues. Germline CDR1 reads SGHNT; CDR2 reads YYREEE (reference sequence). V was clipped by 0 bases and J by 3 bases, with 11 bases between them. This CDR3 reads CASSLARVTTDTQYF. CDR3 nucleotides: TGTGCCAGCAGCTTGGCCAGGGTAACTACAGATACGCAGTATTTT.